Shown below are 5 T cell receptor beta chains from a single sample sequenced in a study of T cell repertoires in aging, cancer and after chemotherapy. A mixed TRB-A/B primer pool amplified rearranged TRB by multiplex touch-down PCR. Using its own MiXCR run on the multiplex PCR reads, TCRdb lists one record per CDR3 protein. The sample records more than 2,000 distinct CDR3 sequences, less than 40% being singletons. Amplification of TCR beta used genomic DNA extracted from peripheral blood. The specimen sequenced was blood. Receptor source: a human donor with a solid tumor.

This clonotype was detected a few times. The gene calls are TRBV12-3 or TRBV12-4 and TRBJ2-7, with TRBD1 matching over 8 bases. V was pared by 8 bases and J by 11 bases, with 11 bases of the junction left unmatched. The CDR3 is made up of 12 amino acids. The CDR3 is CASSPGGGEKYF. CDR3 bases: TGTGCCAGCTCCCCAGGGGGCGGGGAAAAGTACTTC.

Comment on this clonotype: This CDR3 is missing its conserved last phenylalanine or tryptophan, likely due to a read error. The chain combines TRBV7-6 with TRBJ2-5; D remains unclear. This CDR3 region has 12 residues. Trimming shortened V by 1 base and J by 5 bases, and 5 bases separated the two germline ends. Germline CDR1 and CDR2: SGHVS and FNYEAQ. The DNA for the CDR3 is TGTGCCAGCAGCTTAGTTGGCGAGACCCAGTACTTG. It yields the protein CASSLVGETQYL.

J is TRBJ2-5 and V is TRBV18; 9 nucleotides match TRBD2. The CDR3 extends over 15 amino acids. Losses at the gene ends were 3 bases for V and 3 bases for J; bases not matched to a gene: 5. Germline V gene data show CDR1 as KGHSH and CDR2 as LQKENI. CDR3 DNA sequence: TGTGCCAGCTCACCTCCGGGACTAGCCAAAGAGACCCAGTACTTC. Translated, it gives CASSPPGLAKETQYF.

This clonotype is termed medium-sized (0.01 to 0.1%). This sequence joins TRBV19 and TRBJ2-2; 8 bases map to TRBD1. Germline V gene sequence: CDR1 LNHDA, CDR2 SQIVND (reference sequence). The CDR3 runs to 15 residues. The V segment lost 5 bases and the J segment 6 bases; nucleotides outside the gene matches: 8. CDR3 protein: CASSPRTGSAGELFF. The CDR3 coding sequence is TGTGCCAGTAGTCCCCGGACAGGGTCGGCCGGGGAGCTGTTTTTT.

The chain uses TRBV13 and TRBJ1-1; the match to TRBD1 covers 7 bases. Germline V gives CDR1 PRHDT, CDR2 FYEKMQ (reference sequence). V lost 5 bases, J lost 2 bases, and 8 bases stayed unmatched. The CDR3 is made up of 15 amino acids. The CDR3 bases are TGTGCCAGCAGCACGTCCGGGACAGCCAACACTGAAGCTTTCTTT. Its protein product is CASSTSGTANTEAFF.